This TCR beta chain is drawn from a study of blood T cell repertoires in COVID-19. Original handling: Amplification from reference gene primers served as the basis for estimated nucleated cell counts. Libraries were prepared by immunoSEQ multiplex PCR; TCRdb keeps only in-frame clonotypes and omits some of them. That table furnishes V, J and clone size, whereas the DNA furnished D and trimming. Of approximately 350,000 clones listed, 80% to 90% are singletons. The CDR3 runs to 17 residues. Germline values: CDR1 LGHNA, CDR2 YNFKEQ. With V trimmed by 0 bases and J by 0 bases, 5 bases remained unmatched. Two negative PCRs, clearance, or symptom resolution had been documented for recovered Cohort 3 donors.

The sequence was obtained from a man between 18 and 35 years old who had recovered from COVID-19. The chain joins TRBV4-2 to TRBJ1-5; TRBD1 aligns across 7 bases. Source material: PBMCs or T cells enriched from blood (not recorded which). Written as DNA, the CDR3 is TGTGCCAGCAGCCAAGATCCGACAGGGTATAGCAATCAGCCCCAGCATTTT. Translation: CASSQDPTGYSNQPQHF.